These 9 T cell receptor beta chains came from one sample sequenced in a study of cytomegalovirus exposure and HLA in healthy donors. The PCR contained 60 Vbeta and 13 Jbeta primers. The assay was immunoSEQ multiplex PCR, and TCRdb's table has in-frame clones only and misses some. The repertoire has approximately 160,000 clones, 75% of them found once; the top ten carry approximately 3.1%. Sequenced material: PBMCs. The source is a woman aged 45-65 years in good health and CMV-seropositive.

The chain is built from TRBV5-1 and TRBJ1-2; the match to TRBD1 covers 9 bases. The CDR3 length is 13 residues. Germline values: CDR1 SGHRS, CDR2 YFSETQ. Trimming took 2 bases from V and 8 from J; bases not matched to a gene: 4. The DNA of the CDR3 is TGCGCCAGCAGCTTACAGGGGGCGGGCGGCTACACCTTC. Amino acids: CASSLQGAGGYTF.

As DNA, the CDR3 is TGTGCCAGCAGTTACGTTGCGGATCTTACCTACGAGCAGTACTTC. This translates into CASSYVADLTYEQYF. This chain links TRBV6-5 with TRBJ2-7; D unresolved. V was trimmed by 2 bases and J by 2 bases, leaving 13 bases between them. The CDR3 covers 15 residues. Germline-derived CDR1 and CDR2 are MNHEY and SVGAGI.

CDR3 region: CANKIIGLAGELSSYEQYF. Here the CDR3 DNA reads TGTGCCAACAAGATCATCGGACTAGCGGGGGAGCTGAGCTCCTACGAGCAGTACTTC. The J gene is TRBJ2-7, the V gene TRBV2; TRBD2 aligns across 13 bases. Trimming took 10 bases from V and 0 from J; bases not matched to a gene: 18. Germline-derived CDR1 and CDR2 are SNHLY and FYNNEI. This CDR3 spans 19 amino acids.

V is TRBV7-9 and J is TRBJ1-1; D perhaps matches TRBD1 (5 bases). The CDR3 contains 15 residues. Trimming removed 2 bases from V and 2 bases from J, with 12 bases in between. Germline-derived CDR1 and CDR2 are SEHNR and FQNEAQ (reference sequence). CDR3 loop: CASSLNGGINTEAFF. Here the CDR3 DNA reads TGTGCCAGCAGCTTAAACGGGGGAATCAACACTGAAGCTTTCTTT.

This chain joins TRBV29-1 and TRBJ2-7, with 11 positions matching TRBD1. The CDR3 sequence is 14 residues long. The germline CDR1 and CDR2 sequences are SQVTM and ANQGSEA. Trimming took 7 bases from V and 0 from J; bases not matched to a gene: 5. CDR3: CSASGTGGSYEQYF. The CDR3 nucleotides are TGCAGCGCCTCCGGGACAGGGGGCTCCTACGAGCAGTACTTC.

A note on this clone: The junction does not match germline at one end; this may be a read error. The chain joins TRBV6-5 to TRBJ1-2; 7 bases match TRBD1. The CDR3 consists of 12 residues. Per the germline V gene, CDR1 is MNHEY and CDR2 is SVGAGI. CDR3 sequence: CGIRDSNYGYTF. The CDR3 nucleotides are TGCGGGATAAGGGACAGTAACTATGGCTACACCTTC.

The gene calls are TRBV2 and TRBJ2-3, with D maybe TRBD2 (5 bases). Deletions cut 5 bases from V and 2 bases from J, with 17 bases between. The germline gives CDR1 SNHLY, CDR2 FYNNEI. CDR3 size: 16 residues. The CDR3 nucleotides read TGTGCCAGCAGTCCAGGACTGGAAGGGATCACAGATACGCAGTATTTT. Translated: CASSPGLEGITDTQYF.

The chain uses TRBV29-1 and TRBJ2-1, with 9 bases aligning to TRBD2. This CDR3 region has 15 residues. Looked up from germline, CDR1 is SQVTM and CDR2 is ANQGSEA. V gave up 2 bases and J gave up 4 bases; unmatched junction bases: 6. The CDR3 loop is CSVELFLAGYNEQFF. CDR3 sequence (DNA): TGCAGCGTTGAATTATTCCTAGCGGGGTACAATGAGCAGTTCTTC.

The chain combines TRBV6-4 with TRBJ1-1; D is possibly TRBD1 (6 bases). V lost 4 bases to trimming and J lost 1 base, with 7 bases between them. The CDR3 totals 13 residues. CDR1 is MRHNA and CDR2 is SNTAGT in the germline V gene. CDR3 in DNA: TGTGCCAGCAGTGCGACAGGGAACACTGAAGCTTTCTTT. This codes for CASSATGNTEAFF.